What follows are 5 T cell receptor beta chains derived from one specimen sequenced in a study of blood T cells in healthy people across ages. The second PCR ran about 7 to 12 cycles with a sample-barcoded 5' primer and J-beta primers. TCRdb re-analysed the 5' RACE reads in MiXCR, keeping a single row per CDR3 protein. The sample lists about 670,000 distinct CDR3 sequences; over 40% were seen once. The sequenced material came from blood. The receptor source for this set is a woman older than 75 in good health.

The J gene is TRBJ1-1, the V gene TRBV5-6; D gene uncertain. Germline CDR1 SGHDT, CDR2 YYEEEE. V lost 0 bases and J lost 6, with 12 bases in between. This CDR3 contains 14 residues. The CDR3 DNA is TGTGCCAGCAGCTTGGGACCAGAGGTCTCTGAAGCTTTCTTT. Amino acids: CASSLGPEVSEAFF.

The chain recombines TRBV6-4 with TRBJ1-2, with D possibly being TRBD1 (5 bases). CDR1 is MRHNA, CDR2 SNTAGT, per germline. This CDR3 has 15 residues. The V and J ends lost 6 bases and 3 bases respectively, with 17 bases between them. The CDR3: CASSPGAQGYYGYTF. CDR3 coding DNA: TGTGCCAGCAGCCCCGGGGCCCAGGGATACTATGGCTACACCTTC.

The chain has TRBV27 and TRBJ2-2, with 9 bases identical to TRBD1. The CDR3 extends over 16 amino acids. Germline trimming cut 5 bases from V and 5 bases from J; bases unmatched to any gene: 9. The germline V gene encodes CDR1 MNHEY and CDR2 SMNVEV (reference sequence). The CDR3 region has the DNA TGTGCCAGCAGTCACGCACAGGGGGCCGGAACCGGGGAGCTGTTTTTT. Translating it yields CASSHAQGAGTGELFF.

This clonotype was observed a few times. CDR3 sequence: CASSYDVAGVNEQYF. The CDR3 bases are TGTGCCAGCAGTTACGATGTAGCGGGAGTTAATGAGCAGTACTTC. The J gene is TRBJ2-7, the V gene TRBV6-5, with 9 bases lining up with TRBD2. The CDR3 runs 15 residues. Germline V gene lookup returns CDR1 MNHEY and CDR2 SVGAGI. Trimming took 2 bases from V and 7 from J; bases not matched to a gene: 9.

Note on this clonotype: This may come from a read error, since a much larger clone is one base off. The chain carries TRBV2 and TRBJ2-5; tentative D call: TRBD1 (6 bases). The CDR3 has 13 amino acids. Looked up from germline, CDR1 is SNHLY and CDR2 is FYNNEI. CDR3 amino acids: CANSEYRAETQYF. Here the CDR3 DNA reads TGTGCCAACAGTGAATACAGGGCAGAGACCCAGTACTTC.